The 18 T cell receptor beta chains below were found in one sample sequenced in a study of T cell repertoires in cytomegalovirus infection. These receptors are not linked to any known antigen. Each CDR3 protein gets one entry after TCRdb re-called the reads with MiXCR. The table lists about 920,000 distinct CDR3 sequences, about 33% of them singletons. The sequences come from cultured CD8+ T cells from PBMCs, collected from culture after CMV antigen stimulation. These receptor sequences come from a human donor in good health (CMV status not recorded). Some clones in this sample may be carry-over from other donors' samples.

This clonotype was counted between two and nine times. CDR3 in amino acids: CSATKEADTQYF. The DNA of the CDR3 is TGCAGTGCCACTAAAGAAGCAGATACGCAGTATTTT. The chain joins TRBV20-1 to TRBJ2-3; D gene unclear. CDR3 length: 12 amino acids. The V and J ends lost 6 bases and 4 bases respectively, with 11 bases between them. The germline V gene has CDR1 DFQATT and CDR2 SNEGSKA (reference sequence).

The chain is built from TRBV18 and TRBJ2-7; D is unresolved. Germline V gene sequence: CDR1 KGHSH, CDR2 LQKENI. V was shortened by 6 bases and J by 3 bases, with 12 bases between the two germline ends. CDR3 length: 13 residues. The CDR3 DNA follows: TGTGCCAGCTCCCCGGAACCCGGCTACGAGCAGTACGTC. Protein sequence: CASSPEPGYEQYV.

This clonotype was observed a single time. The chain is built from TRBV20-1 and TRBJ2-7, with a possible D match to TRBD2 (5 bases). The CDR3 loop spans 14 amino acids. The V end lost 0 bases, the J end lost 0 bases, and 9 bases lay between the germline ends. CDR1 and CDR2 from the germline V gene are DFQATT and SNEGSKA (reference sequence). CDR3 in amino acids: CSARDIGLSYEQYF. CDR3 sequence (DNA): TGCAGTGCTAGAGATATCGGACTCTCCTACGAGCAGTACTTC.

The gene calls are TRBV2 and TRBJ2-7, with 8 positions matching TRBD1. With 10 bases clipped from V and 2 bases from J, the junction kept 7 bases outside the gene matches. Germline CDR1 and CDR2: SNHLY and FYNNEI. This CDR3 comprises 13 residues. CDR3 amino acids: CATTGQVAYEQYF. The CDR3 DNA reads TGTGCCACAACGGGACAGGTCGCCTACGAGCAGTACTTC.

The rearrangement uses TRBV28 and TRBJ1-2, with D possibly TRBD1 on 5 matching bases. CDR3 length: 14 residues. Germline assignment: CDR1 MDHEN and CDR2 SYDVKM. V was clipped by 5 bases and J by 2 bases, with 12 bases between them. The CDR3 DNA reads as TGTGCCAGCAGTATCCCACAGGTGAACTATGGCTACACCTTC. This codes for CASSIPQVNYGYTF.

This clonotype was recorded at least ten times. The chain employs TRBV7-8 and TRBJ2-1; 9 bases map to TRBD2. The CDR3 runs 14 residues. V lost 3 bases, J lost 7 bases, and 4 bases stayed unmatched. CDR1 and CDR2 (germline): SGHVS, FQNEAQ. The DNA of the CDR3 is TGTGCCAGCAGCTTGGCGGGGGGGCCTAATGAGCAGTTCTTC. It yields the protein CASSLAGGPNEQFF.

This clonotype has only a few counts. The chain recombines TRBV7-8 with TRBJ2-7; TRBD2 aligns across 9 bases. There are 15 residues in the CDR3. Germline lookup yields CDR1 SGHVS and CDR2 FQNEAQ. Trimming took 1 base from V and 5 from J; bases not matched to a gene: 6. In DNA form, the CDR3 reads TGTGCCAGCAGCTTAGAGTTAGCGGGGGCCCACGAGCAGTACTTC. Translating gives CASSLELAGAHEQYF. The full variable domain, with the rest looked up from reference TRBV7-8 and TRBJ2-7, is GAGVSQSPRYKVAKRGQDVALRCDPISGHVSLFWYQQALGQGPEFLTYFQNEAQLDKSGLPSDRFFAERPEGSVSTLKIQRTQQEDSAVYLCASSLELAGAHEQYFGPGTRLTVT.

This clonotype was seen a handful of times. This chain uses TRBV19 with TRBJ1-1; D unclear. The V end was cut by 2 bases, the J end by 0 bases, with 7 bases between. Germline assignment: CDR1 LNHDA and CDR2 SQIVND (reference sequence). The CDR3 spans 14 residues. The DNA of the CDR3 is TGTGCCAGTAGTATACCGGGAATGAACACTGAAGCTTTCTTT. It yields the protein CASSIPGMNTEAFF.

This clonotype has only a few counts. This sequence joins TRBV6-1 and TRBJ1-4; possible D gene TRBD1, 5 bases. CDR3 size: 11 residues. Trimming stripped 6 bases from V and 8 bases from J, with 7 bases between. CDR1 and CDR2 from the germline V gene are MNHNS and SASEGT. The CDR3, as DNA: TGTGCCAGCAGGGAGGGGGAAAAACTGTTTTTT. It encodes CASREGEKLFF.

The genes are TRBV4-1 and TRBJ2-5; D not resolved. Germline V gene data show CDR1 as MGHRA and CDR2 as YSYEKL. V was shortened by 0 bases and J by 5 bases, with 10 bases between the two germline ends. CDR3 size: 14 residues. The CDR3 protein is CASSQDRQYETQYF. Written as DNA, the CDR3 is TGCGCCAGCAGCCAAGATCGGCAGTATGAGACCCAGTACTTC.

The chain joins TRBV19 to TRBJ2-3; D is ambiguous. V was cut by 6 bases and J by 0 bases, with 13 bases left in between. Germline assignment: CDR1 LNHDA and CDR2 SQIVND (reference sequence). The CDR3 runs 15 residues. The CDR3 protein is CASSPLYSSTDTQYF. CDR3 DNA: TGTGCCAGTAGCCCCCTATACTCTAGCACAGATACGCAGTATTTT.

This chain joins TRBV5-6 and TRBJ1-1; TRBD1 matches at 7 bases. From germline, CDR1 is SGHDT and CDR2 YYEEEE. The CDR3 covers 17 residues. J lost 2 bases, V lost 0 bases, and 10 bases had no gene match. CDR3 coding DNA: TGTGCCAGCAGCTTGGAGCCTCCGGGGGACAGAAACACTGAAGCTTTCTTT. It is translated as CASSLEPPGDRNTEAFF. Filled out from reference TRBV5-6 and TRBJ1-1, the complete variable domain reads DAGVTQSPTHLIKTRGQQVTLRCSPKSGHDTVSWYQQALGQGPQFIFQYYEEEERQRGNFPDRFSGHQFPNYSSELNVNALLLGDSALYLCASSLEPPGDRNTEAFFGQGTRLTVV.

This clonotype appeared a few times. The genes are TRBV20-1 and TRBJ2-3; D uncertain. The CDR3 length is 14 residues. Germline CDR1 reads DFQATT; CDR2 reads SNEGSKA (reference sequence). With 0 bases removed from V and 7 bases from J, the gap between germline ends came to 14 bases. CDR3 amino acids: CSARDQAILNTQYF. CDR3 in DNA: TGCAGTGCTAGAGATCAAGCGATCCTAAATACGCAGTATTTT.

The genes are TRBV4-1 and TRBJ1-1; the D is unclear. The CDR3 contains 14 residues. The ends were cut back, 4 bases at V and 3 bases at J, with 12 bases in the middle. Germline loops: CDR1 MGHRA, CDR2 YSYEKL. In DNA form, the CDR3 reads TGCGCCAGCAGCCCCGGACGGCAGGACACTGAAGCTTTCTTT. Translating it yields CASSPGRQDTEAFF.

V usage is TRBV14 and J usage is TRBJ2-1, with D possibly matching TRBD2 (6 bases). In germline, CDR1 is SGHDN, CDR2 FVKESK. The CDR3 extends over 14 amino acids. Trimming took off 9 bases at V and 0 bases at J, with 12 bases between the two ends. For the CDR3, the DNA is TGTGCCAGAAGATGCGGGGTCTCCTACAATGAGCAGTTCTTC. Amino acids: CARRCGVSYNEQFF.

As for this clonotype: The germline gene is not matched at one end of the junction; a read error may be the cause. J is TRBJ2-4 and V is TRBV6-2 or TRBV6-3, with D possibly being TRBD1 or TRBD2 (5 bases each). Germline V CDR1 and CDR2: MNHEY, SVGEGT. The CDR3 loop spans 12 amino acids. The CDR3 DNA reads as TGTGCCTGCAGAGGGGACAAAAACATTCAGTACTTC. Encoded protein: CACRGDKNIQYF.

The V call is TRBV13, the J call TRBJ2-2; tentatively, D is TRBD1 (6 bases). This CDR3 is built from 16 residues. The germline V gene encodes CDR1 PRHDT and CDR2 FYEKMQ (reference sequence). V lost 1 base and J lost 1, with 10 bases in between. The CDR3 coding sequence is TGTGCCAGCAGCTTAGTCCCAGGGGTGAACACCGGGGAGCTGTTTTTT. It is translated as CASSLVPGVNTGELFF.

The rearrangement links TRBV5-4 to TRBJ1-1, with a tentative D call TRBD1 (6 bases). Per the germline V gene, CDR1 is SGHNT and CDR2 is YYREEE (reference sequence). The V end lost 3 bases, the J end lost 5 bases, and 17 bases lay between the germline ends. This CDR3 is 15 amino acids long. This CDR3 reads CASSYGGQGWTEAFF. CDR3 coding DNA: TGTGCCAGCAGCTACGGGGGGCAGGGGTGGACTGAAGCTTTCTTT.